The next 32 T cell receptor beta chains were all read from a single sample in a study of blood T cell repertoires in COVID-19 (dated by TCRdb to 2019 to 2021). The library was made by the immunoSEQ multiplex PCR assay. Drawn from immuneACCESS, this table holds only the in-frame rearrangements with V and J called that TCRdb kept. Clones are partly lost; checked studies trace under half to an unresolved V gene and leave the rest unexplained. For this sample the table gives about 140,000 clones, of which approximately 88% were detected only once. More than 9% of the sample is taken by the ten largest. The sample consisted of peripheral blood. The receptors shown here come from a man between 60 and 75 years old with active or convalescent COVID-19.

The genes are TRBV6-2 or TRBV6-3 and TRBJ1-1, with D maybe TRBD1 (5 bases). CDR3 size: 15 residues. V dropped 2 bases and J dropped 0 bases, with 10 bases sitting between them. CDR1 and CDR2 (germline): MNHEY, SVGEGT. The CDR3 loop reads CASSYGRVMNTEAFF. Written as DNA, the CDR3 is TGTGCCAGCAGTTACGGCAGGGTAATGAACACTGAAGCTTTCTTT.

The rearrangement joins TRBV27 to TRBJ2-3; D might be TRBD2 (6 bases). V was clipped by 0 bases and J by 5 bases, with 9 bases between them. From germline, CDR1 is MNHEY and CDR2 SMNVEV (reference sequence). The CDR3 runs 14 residues. The CDR3 DNA sequence: TGTGCCAGCAGTTTATCTAGGCGGGGAGATACGCAGTATTTT. Encoded protein: CASSLSRRGDTQYF.

The chain recombines TRBV28 with TRBJ1-2, with 7 bases identical to TRBD1. The CDR3 sequence is 14 residues long. Germline V lookup: CDR1 MDHEN, CDR2 SYDVKM. J was trimmed by 2 bases and V by 6 bases; bases with no gene match: 6. The CDR3 reads CASRSGQENYGYTF. The CDR3, as DNA: TGTGCCAGCAGATCAGGACAGGAGAACTATGGCTACACCTTC.

V usage is TRBV18 and J usage is TRBJ2-7, with D possibly matching TRBD2 (5 bases). This CDR3 region has 17 residues. In germline, CDR1 is KGHSH, CDR2 LQKENI. The V end was cut by 6 bases, the J end by 2 bases, with 23 bases between. CDR3 amino acids: CASSPRTSVGSTYEQYF. In DNA form, the CDR3 reads TGTGCCAGCTCCCCGCGGACTTCTGTGGGATCGACCTACGAGCAGTACTTC.

This clone has a single count. The chain joins TRBV5-4 to TRBJ2-5; TRBD2 matches 8 bases. V shed 3 bases and J 2 bases; nucleotides not matched to a gene: 6. This CDR3 comprises 15 residues. CDR1 SGHNT and CDR2 YYREEE come from the germline V gene (reference sequence). The DNA for the CDR3 is TGTGCCAGCAGCTCCCCCGGGGGGGGGCAAGAGACCCAGTACTTC. Protein product: CASSSPGGGQETQYF.

The table lists this clone with a count of one. J is TRBJ2-5 and V is TRBV7-9; 9 nucleotides line up with TRBD2. The CDR3 is 16 residues long. V lost 5 bases to trimming and J lost 2 bases; unmatched junction nucleotides: 9. Germline V CDR1 and CDR2: SEHNR, FQNEAQ (reference sequence). The CDR3 region is CASSPQAGGLQETQYF. DNA of the CDR3: TGTGCCAGCAGCCCCCAGGCGGGAGGGTTGCAAGAGACCCAGTACTTC.

The count of this clone is one. The V call is TRBV2, the J call TRBJ2-7; 10 nucleotides agree with TRBD1. V dropped 8 bases and J dropped 6; count of bases not matched to a gene: 7. CDR1 and CDR2 (germline): SNHLY, FYNNEI. This CDR3 has 13 amino acids. The CDR3 coding sequence is TGTGCCAGCGACCGGGACAGGGGCGCCGAGCAGTACTTC. It encodes CASDRDRGAEQYF.

The CDR3 loop reads CASSNTGWTEAFF. The CDR3 DNA sequence: TGTGCCAGTAGTAACACAGGGTGGACTGAAGCTTTCTTT. The rearrangement uses TRBV19 and TRBJ1-1; TRBD1 is a possible D gene (6 bases). The CDR3 spans 13 residues. The germline V gene has CDR1 LNHDA and CDR2 SQIVND (reference sequence). V lost 4 bases and J lost 5, with 11 bases in between. Full variable domain (outside the CDR3, taken from reference TRBV19 and TRBJ1-1): DGGITQSPKYLFRKEGQNVTLSCEQNLNHDAMYWYRQDPGQGLRLIYYSQIVNDFQKGDIAEGYSVSREKKESFPLTVTSAQKNPTAFYLCASSNTGWTEAFFGQGTRLTVV.

J is TRBJ2-7 and V is TRBV6-2 or TRBV6-3; a possible D gene is TRBD2 (6 bases). In germline, CDR1 is MNHEY, CDR2 SVGEGT. Trimming pared 5 bases from V and 0 bases from J, leaving 11 bases between. The CDR3 length is 14 residues. DNA for the CDR3: TGTGCCAGCAGTCAGGCGGGACTCTCCTACGAGCAGTACTTC. Its translation: CASSQAGLSYEQYF.

The chain joins TRBV27 to TRBJ1-2, with 7 nucleotides matching TRBD1. Germline CDR1 is MNHEY and CDR2 is SMNVEV (reference sequence). V shed 7 bases and J 3 bases; nucleotides not matched to a gene: 5. The CDR3 is 13 residues long. CDR3 in DNA: TGTGCCAGCAAGGGGACAGTAGACTATGGCTACACCTTC. It translates to CASKGTVDYGYTF.

The chain joins TRBV19 to TRBJ2-7; D remains unclear. The CDR3 consists of 12 residues. Trimming cost V 4 bases and J 4 bases, with 8 bases left between them. The germline gives CDR1 LNHDA, CDR2 SQIVND (reference sequence). The CDR3 sequence is CASSNLGYEQYF. In DNA, the CDR3 is TGTGCCAGTAGTAACCTCGGGTACGAGCAGTACTTC.

This clone was recorded a few times. The chain links TRBV15 to TRBJ1-1, with D maybe TRBD1 (6 bases). Trimming left V 4 bases short and J 4 bases short, with 19 bases between. The CDR3 contains 16 residues. From germline, CDR1 is LNHNV and CDR2 YYDKDF (reference sequence). The CDR3 nucleotides read TGTGCCACCAGCACAAACACCGGGACACCGGGCACTGAAGCTTTCTTT. It encodes CATSTNTGTPGTEAFF.

Only one count was recorded for this clone. The gene calls are TRBV10-3 and TRBJ2-7; D might be TRBD2 (6 bases). This CDR3 is built from 12 residues. Trimming removed 6 bases from V and 5 bases from J, with 11 bases in between. The V gene's germline CDR1 is ENHRY and CDR2 SYGVKD. CDR3 sequence reads: CAIRRGTDEQYF. The CDR3 DNA reads TGTGCCATCAGGCGGGGTACCGACGAGCAGTACTTC.

This chain connects TRBV4-1 to TRBJ2-1; 7 nucleotides match TRBD2. Germline loops: CDR1 MGHRA, CDR2 YSYEKL. The CDR3 runs 16 residues. V lost 6 bases and J lost 3; bases outside the gene matches: 11. In nucleotides, the CDR3 is TGCGCCAGCAGGGCTACGGGGGGACCAAACTACAATGAGCAGTTCTTC. This gives the protein CASRATGGPNYNEQFF.

This rearrangement joins TRBV7-9 to TRBJ2-2, with 13 bases lining up with TRBD2. Germline V gene lookup returns CDR1 SEHNR and CDR2 FQNEAQ (reference sequence). The CDR3 covers 18 residues. Germline trimming cut 5 bases from V and 0 bases from J; bases unmatched to any gene: 6. The CDR3 region is CASSLRTSGGSNTGELFF. The CDR3 DNA sequence: TGTGCCAGCAGCCTCAGGACTAGCGGGGGTTCGAACACCGGGGAGCTGTTTTTT.

This rearrangement joins TRBV6-1 to TRBJ1-6, with unresolved D. The germline gives CDR1 MNHNS, CDR2 SASEGT. The CDR3 is 15 amino acids. V gave up 3 bases and J gave up 2 bases, with 8 bases separating them. The CDR3: CASSEVDTYNSPLHF. The DNA of the CDR3 is TGTGCCAGCAGTGAGGTCGACACCTATAATTCACCCCTCCACTTT.

This chain links TRBV18 with TRBJ2-1, with D possibly being TRBD1 (6 bases). This CDR3 is built from 12 residues. V was cut by 6 bases and J by 6 bases, with 9 bases left in between. Germline CDR1 KGHSH, CDR2 LQKENI. The CDR3, as DNA: TGTGCCAGCTCGACAGGCTCCAATGAGCAGTTCTTC. This encodes CASSTGSNEQFF.

The V call is TRBV5-4, the J call TRBJ1-2, with D possibly TRBD1 on 5 matching bases. Per the germline V gene, CDR1 is SGHNT and CDR2 is YYREEE (reference sequence). The CDR3 totals 13 residues. The germline V and J ends were trimmed by 0 bases and 8 bases, with 11 bases remaining between them. The CDR3 sequence is CASSLDGAGGYTF. CDR3 coding DNA: TGTGCCAGCAGCTTGGATGGGGCGGGGGGCTACACCTTC. Based on the CDR3 plus reference TRBV5-4 and TRBJ1-2, the full variable domain is ETGVTQSPTHLIKTRGQQVTLRCSSQSGHNTVSWYQQALGQGPQFIFQYYREEENGRGNFPPRFSGLQFPNYSSELNVNALELDDSALYLCASSLDGAGGYTFGSGTRLTVV.

The chain employs TRBV28 and TRBJ1-5; 8 nucleotides line up with TRBD1. V lost 3 bases, J lost 4 bases, and 8 bases stayed unmatched. Germline assignment: CDR1 MDHEN and CDR2 SYDVKM. This CDR3 contains 16 residues. The CDR3 sequence is CASSLYGQGENQPQHF. CDR3 nucleotides: TGTGCCAGCAGTTTGTACGGACAGGGCGAGAATCAGCCCCAGCATTTT. The full variable domain, with the rest looked up from reference TRBV28 and TRBJ1-5, is DVKVTQSSRYLVKRTGEKVFLECVQDMDHENMFWYRQDPGLGLRLIYFSYDVKMKEKGDIPEGYSVSREKKERFSLILESASTNQTSMYLCASSLYGQGENQPQHFGDGTRLSIL.

The chain employs TRBV7-3 and TRBJ2-7; 9 bases align to TRBD1. The CDR3 is made up of 15 amino acids. J gave up 2 bases and V 5 bases, and 7 bases lay outside the gene matches. Germline V lookup: CDR1 SGHTA, CDR2 FQGTGA. The CDR3 loop reads CASSITGTGPYEQYF. As DNA, the CDR3 is TGTGCCAGCAGCATTACCGGGACAGGGCCCTACGAGCAGTACTTC. Filled out from reference TRBV7-3 and TRBJ2-7, the complete variable domain reads GAGVSQTPSNKVTEKGKYVELRCDPISGHTALYWYRQSLGQGPEFLIYFQGTGAADDSGLPNDRFFAVRPEGSVSTLKIQRTERGDSAVYLCASSITGTGPYEQYFGPGTRLTVT.

CDR3 nucleotide sequence: TGTGCCAGCAGTTGGGAGGTTAATTCACCCCTCCACTTT. It specifies CASSWEVNSPLHF. The V gene is TRBV6-5, the J gene TRBJ1-6, with D unclear. The V end lost 4 bases, the J end lost 6 bases, and 7 bases lay between the germline ends. The CDR3 totals 13 residues. In germline, CDR1 is MNHEY, CDR2 SVGAGI.

This clone was seen only a few times. V is TRBV5-1 and J is TRBJ2-1, with 7 bases fitting TRBD1. The CDR3 length is 15 residues. V was pared by 4 bases and J by 0 bases, with 4 bases of the junction left unmatched. CDR1 is SGHRS and CDR2 is YFSETQ in the germline V gene. CDR3 sequence (DNA): TGCGCCAGCAGCAGCGGACAGGTCTCCTACAATGAGCAGTTCTTC. It translates to CASSSGQVSYNEQFF.

This chain's CDR3 is CASSMEGSTAGYTF. In nucleotides, the CDR3 is TGTGCCAGCAGTATGGAGGGTTCCACCGCCGGCTACACCTTC. The chain uses TRBV6-5 and TRBJ1-2; D is uncertain. Germline lookup yields CDR1 MNHEY and CDR2 SVGAGI. This CDR3 has 14 amino acids. Trimming removed 5 bases from V and 8 bases from J, with 18 bases in between.

The chain combines TRBV6-5 with TRBJ2-7; 9 bases agree with TRBD1. V lost 9 bases, J lost 0 bases, and 6 bases stayed unmatched. Germline CDR1 is MNHEY and CDR2 is SVGAGI. The CDR3 covers 14 residues. The CDR3 sequence: CASAQGAISYEQYF. The CDR3 DNA reads as TGTGCCAGTGCACAGGGGGCAATCTCCTACGAGCAGTACTTC.

DNA for the CDR3: TGTGCCAGCAGCAAAGGACAGGGGGCTTCCGGGGAGCTGTTTTTT. Translation: CASSKGQGASGELFF. The rearrangement joins TRBV7-9 to TRBJ2-2, with 11 bases matching TRBD1. Germline V lookup: CDR1 SEHNR, CDR2 FQNEAQ (reference sequence). CDR3 size: 15 residues. V lost 5 bases to trimming and J lost 6 bases; unmatched junction nucleotides: 5.

This sequence joins TRBV5-1 and TRBJ1-2; D may be TRBD1 (6 bases). This CDR3 spans 12 amino acids. V shed 4 bases and J shed 5 bases, with 9 bases lying between them. CDR1 is SGHRS and CDR2 is YFSETQ in the germline V gene. The CDR3 nucleotides are TGCGCCAGCAGCATCACAGGGTATGGCTACACCTTC. It encodes CASSITGYGYTF. The full variable domain, with the rest looked up from reference TRBV5-1 and TRBJ1-2, is KAGVTQTPRYLIKTRGQQVTLSCSPISGHRSVSWYQQTPGQGLQFLFEYFSETQRNKGNFPGRFSGRQFSNSRSEMNVSTLELGDSALYLCASSITGYGYTFGSGTRLTVV.

The chain uses TRBV14 and TRBJ2-1; 12 bases agree with TRBD2. CDR3 size: 18 residues. Germline lookup yields CDR1 SGHDN and CDR2 FVKESK. The ends lost 4 bases at V and 6 bases at J; junction bases unmatched: 13. CDR3 amino acids: CASSLTSGRSSPANEQFF. The CDR3 DNA sequence: TGTGCCAGCAGCCTGACTAGCGGGAGATCTTCCCCCGCCAATGAGCAGTTCTTC. Full variable domain (outside the CDR3, taken from reference TRBV14 and TRBJ2-1): EAGVTQFPSHSVIEKGQTVTLRCDPISGHDNLYWYRRVMGKEIKFLLHFVKESKQDESGMPNNRFLAERTGGTYSTLKVQPAELEDSGVYFCASSLTSGRSSPANEQFFGPGTRLTVL.

The chain joins TRBV6-5 to TRBJ2-2, with a tentative D call TRBD1 (5 bases). Germline V gene data show CDR1 as MNHEY and CDR2 as SVGAGI. The CDR3 length is 15 residues. V gave up 4 bases and J gave up 0 bases, with 9 bases separating them. CDR3 nucleotides: TGTGCCAGCAGTTGGACACTGGCGAACACCGGGGAGCTGTTTTTT. It encodes CASSWTLANTGELFF.

This sequence joins TRBV19 and TRBJ1-5; weak D call: TRBD1 (6 bases). CDR3 size: 14 residues. Per the germline V gene, CDR1 is LNHDA and CDR2 is SQIVND (reference sequence). V lost 4 bases to trimming and J lost 7 bases, with 14 bases between them. CDR3 amino acids: CASSSSRGGQPQHF. CDR3 nucleotides: TGTGCCAGTAGTAGTTCCAGGGGCGGGCAGCCCCAGCATTTT.

Here the CDR3 reads CSVRQGANEKLFF. For the CDR3, the DNA is TGCAGCGTTCGACAGGGGGCTAATGAAAAACTGTTTTTT. The gene calls are TRBV29-1 and TRBJ1-4; TRBD1 matches 9 bases. V gave up 5 bases and J gave up 3 bases; unmatched junction bases: 1. The germline V gene has CDR1 SQVTM and CDR2 ANQGSEA. There are 13 residues in the CDR3.

The V call is TRBV7-3, the J call TRBJ2-2; D is ambiguous. V shed 0 bases and J shed 6 bases, with 5 bases lying between them. The CDR3 has 13 amino acids. From germline, CDR1 is SGHTA and CDR2 FQGTGA. The CDR3 loop is CASSLTAAGELFF. The CDR3 coding sequence is TGTGCCAGCAGCTTAACAGCCGCCGGGGAGCTGTTTTTT.

V usage is TRBV11-2 and J usage is TRBJ2-3, with D maybe TRBD1 (5 bases). Deletions cut 1 base from V and 2 bases from J, with 10 bases between. The CDR3 loop spans 15 amino acids. CDR1 is SGHAT and CDR2 is FQNNGV in the germline V gene. CDR3 sequence reads: CASSLGTGTTDTQYF. The CDR3 region has the DNA TGTGCCAGCAGCTTAGGTACAGGAACCACAGATACGCAGTATTTT.